The 15 T cell receptor beta chains given below trace back to one sample, sequenced in a study of T cell repertoires in cytomegalovirus infection. The antigens for these receptors are not known. One entry per CDR3 protein results from TCRdb running MiXCR on the reads. Of hundreds of thousands of distinct CDR3 sequences listed, 30% to 35% are singletons. This material consisted of cultured CD8+ T cells from PBMCs, taken from culture after CMV antigen stimulation. The source is a human donor in good health (CMV status not recorded). Some clones in this sample may be carry-over from other donors' samples.

V is TRBV28 and J is TRBJ2-2; D gene ambiguous. V was trimmed by 2 bases and J by 6 bases, leaving 7 bases between them. In germline, CDR1 is MDHEN, CDR2 SYDVKM. The CDR3 extends over 13 amino acids. The CDR3 DNA is TGTGCCAGCAGTTTACTGTCGGCCGGGGAGCTGTTTTTT. As protein: CASSLLSAGELFF.

The rearrangement links TRBV27 to TRBJ1-4, with TRBD1 matching over 8 bases. Per the germline V gene, CDR1 is MNHEY and CDR2 is SMNVEV (reference sequence). CDR3 size: 15 residues. J was trimmed by 7 bases and V by 5 bases; bases with no gene match: 9. The CDR3 DNA reads TGTGCCAGCAGTGCCATGACAGGGGTCGGTGAAAAACTGTTTTTT. Protein product: CASSAMTGVGEKLFF.

This clonotype was counted at least ten times. V is TRBV19 and J is TRBJ2-1; 9 bases fit TRBD1. Germline loops: CDR1 LNHDA, CDR2 SQIVND (reference sequence). The ends lost 7 bases at V and 8 bases at J; junction bases unmatched: 15. The CDR3 sequence is 16 residues long. The CDR3 reads CASTRRDREVSDEQFF. The CDR3 DNA reads TGTGCCAGTACACGCCGGGACAGGGAGGTATCCGATGAGCAGTTCTTC.

This clonotype has ten or more counts. V gene TRBV7-8 combines with J gene TRBJ2-1; D ambiguous. With 4 bases removed from V and 2 bases from J, the gap between germline ends came to 12 bases. Germline lookup yields CDR1 SGHVS and CDR2 FQNEAQ. The CDR3 contains 15 residues. DNA of the CDR3: TGTGCCAGCAGCTCCCAAATTTCTACCTACAATGAGCAGTTCTTC. It translates to CASSSQISTYNEQFF.

This clonotype was seen only a few times. The chain carries TRBV27 and TRBJ2-5, with 9 bases lining up with TRBD1. The germline V gene has CDR1 MNHEY and CDR2 SMNVEV (reference sequence). The CDR3 loop spans 14 amino acids. J was trimmed by 5 bases and V by 5 bases; bases with no gene match: 6. This chain's CDR3 is CASSRTTGGETQYF. In DNA form, the CDR3 reads TGTGCCAGCAGTCGAACGACAGGGGGGGAGACCCAGTACTTC.

J is TRBJ1-5 and V is TRBV19; perhaps TRBD1 as D (6 bases). Germline V gives CDR1 LNHDA, CDR2 SQIVND (reference sequence). The CDR3 covers 17 residues. The V end was cut by 4 bases, the J end by 8 bases, with 24 bases between. The CDR3 loop is CASSTAWDTSFYEPQHF. The CDR3 DNA is TGTGCCAGTAGTACAGCATGGGACACTAGCTTTTATGAGCCCCAGCATTTT.

This clonotype was seen repeatedly, ten times or more. The CDR3 sequence: CASSSSGRGYTF. In DNA form, the CDR3 reads TGTGCCAGCAGCTCATCGGGCAGGGGCTACACCTTC. J is TRBJ1-2 and V is TRBV7-2; D is uncertain. Germline CDR1 reads SGHTA; CDR2 reads FQGNSA. The V end was cut by 4 bases, the J end by 8 bases, with 11 bases between. The CDR3 loop spans 12 amino acids.

The V call is TRBV20-1, the J call TRBJ2-1, with 8 bases matching TRBD2. The CDR3 extends over 16 amino acids. Trimming at V came to 4 bases and at J to 0 bases, leaving 8 bases not matched to a gene. Germline CDR1 and CDR2: DFQATT and SNEGSKA (reference sequence). The CDR3 here is CSATPLAGSSYNEQFF. CDR3 DNA sequence: TGCAGTGCTACCCCTTTAGCGGGGAGCTCCTACAATGAGCAGTTCTTC.

This clonotype has a handful of counts. J is TRBJ2-5 and V is TRBV20-1; D tentatively reads TRBD1 or TRBD2 (5 bases each). Germline V lookup: CDR1 DFQATT, CDR2 SNEGSKA (reference sequence). Trimming took off 1 base at V and 5 bases at J, with 11 bases between the two ends. The CDR3 totals 13 residues. The CDR3 nucleotides are TGCAGTGCTAGAGTATTAGGGACGGAGACCCAGTACTTC. This sequence encodes CSARVLGTETQYF.

The V and J genes are TRBV5-1 and TRBJ2-1, with D possibly TRBD1 on 7 matching bases. This CDR3 comprises 15 residues. V lost 1 base and J lost 7, with 15 bases in between. Per the germline V gene, CDR1 is SGHRS and CDR2 is YFSETQ. CDR3 sequence reads: CASSLFTGEVNEQFF. DNA for the CDR3: TGCGCCAGCAGCTTGTTCACAGGGGAGGTGAATGAGCAGTTCTTC.

V usage is TRBV28 and J usage is TRBJ2-7; TRBD1 matches 10 bases. This CDR3 is 16 amino acids long. CDR1 and CDR2 (germline): MDHEN, SYDVKM. The junction had 10 bases not matched to a gene; V was cut back by 8 bases and J by 0 bases. The CDR3 DNA is TGTGCCAGCCAAAAAACGACAGGGGGCTCCTCCTACGAGCAGTACGTC. It encodes CASQKTTGGSSYEQYV.

The genes are TRBV2 and TRBJ2-1, with 7 bases identical to TRBD2. The V and J ends lost 7 bases and 1 base, in that order; junction bases with no gene match: 1. This CDR3 has 13 residues. CDR1 is SNHLY and CDR2 is FYNNEI in the germline V gene. CDR3: CASMGGSYNEQFF. As DNA, the CDR3 is TGTGCCAGCATGGGAGGGTCCTACAATGAGCAGTTCTTC. Complete variable domain (other parts from reference TRBV2 and TRBJ2-1): EPEVTQTPSHQVTQMGQEVILRCVPISNHLYFYWYRQILGQKVEFLVSFYNNEISEKSEIFDDQFSVERPDGSNFTLKIRSTKLEDSAMYFCASMGGSYNEQFFGPGTRLTVL.

The CDR3, as DNA: TGTGCCAGCTCCTTAGACAAAGAGACCCAGTACTTC. Its translation is CASSLDKETQYF. The chain links TRBV12-3 or TRBV12-4 to TRBJ2-5; D is uncertain. V gave up 8 bases and J gave up 3 bases, with 10 bases separating them. The CDR3 sequence is 12 residues long.

This chain uses TRBV20-1 with TRBJ1-1; 8 bases fit TRBD1. V was pared by 0 bases and J by 0 bases, with 9 bases of the junction left unmatched. The CDR3 sequence is 17 residues long. Germline values: CDR1 DFQATT, CDR2 SNEGSKA (reference sequence). This CDR3 is CSARDRDRGGLNTEAFF. The DNA of the CDR3 is TGCAGTGCTAGAGATCGCGACAGGGGCGGGCTGAACACTGAAGCTTTCTTT.

This clonotype was counted only a few times. This sequence joins TRBV27 and TRBJ1-1; no reliable D call. V was trimmed by 0 bases and J by 7 bases, leaving 15 bases between them. Germline CDR1 is MNHEY and CDR2 is SMNVEV (reference sequence). CDR3 length: 15 residues. The CDR3 loop is CASSLSGMGWGEAFF. The DNA for the CDR3 is TGTGCCAGCAGTTTATCCGGGATGGGTTGGGGTGAAGCTTTCTTT.